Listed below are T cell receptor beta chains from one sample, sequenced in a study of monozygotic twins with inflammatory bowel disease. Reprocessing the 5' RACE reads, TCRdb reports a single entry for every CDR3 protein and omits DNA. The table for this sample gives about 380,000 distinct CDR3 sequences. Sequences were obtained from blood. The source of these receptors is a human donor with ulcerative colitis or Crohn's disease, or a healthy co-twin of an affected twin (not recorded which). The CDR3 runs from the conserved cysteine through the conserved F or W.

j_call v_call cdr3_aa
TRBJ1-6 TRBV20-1 CSAATGTGVSPLHF
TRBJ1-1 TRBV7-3 CASSLTGTSGAFF
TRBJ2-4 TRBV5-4 CASSFLGSVAKNIQYF
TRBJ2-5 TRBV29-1 CSVCLGVRFQETQYF
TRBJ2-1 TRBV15 CATSRDKVGAGGTYNEQFF
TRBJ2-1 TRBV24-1 CASSGTLTDNEQFF
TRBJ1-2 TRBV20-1 CSARAGASYGYTF
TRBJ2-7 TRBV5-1 CASSLVALRSSYEQYF
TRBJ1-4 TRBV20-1 CSARGVGQGPTNEKLFF
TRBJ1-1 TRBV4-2 CASSQAGSGGTEAFF
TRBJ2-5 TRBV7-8 CASSPGIGGPEQETQYF
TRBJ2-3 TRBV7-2 CASSYRASGDSTDTQYF
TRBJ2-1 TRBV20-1 CSATAGVPAAYNEQFF
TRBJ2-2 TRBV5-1 CASSFSPQGFSGELFF
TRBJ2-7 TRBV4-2 CASSPETSGTRNEQYF
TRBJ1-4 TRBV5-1 CASSPDRGRVKLFF
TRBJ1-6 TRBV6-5 CASSYPGYNSPLHF
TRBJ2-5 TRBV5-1 CASSFGGLQETQYF
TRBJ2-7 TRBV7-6 CASSLEPGGGYEQYF
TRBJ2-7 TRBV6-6 CASSTWDNGQYF
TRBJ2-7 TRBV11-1 CASSPRDNVYEQYF
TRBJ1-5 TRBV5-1 CASSLGTVGQPQHF